A single sample is the source of the 31 T cell receptor beta chains below, sequenced in a study of early T cells in non-severe SARS-CoV-2 infection. In TCRdb, the 5' RACE reads were re-called with MiXCR into one record per CDR3 protein. The sample yields almost 85,000 distinct CDR3 sequences, 9.5% to 13% seen once. The specimen sequenced was whole blood. Every receptor here comes from an adult who was a healthcare worker with PCR-confirmed SARS-CoV-2 infection or an uninfected control (not recorded which).

This clonotype was counted at least ten times. The V and J genes are TRBV14 and TRBJ2-1, with TRBD1 as a possible D gene (6 bases). Germline CDR1 reads SGHDN; CDR2 reads FVKESK. The CDR3 extends over 16 amino acids. Trimming took 0 bases from V and 2 from J, leaving 11 bases between them. CDR3 DNA: TGTGCCAGCAGCCAAGATAGGACAGCTACCTACAATGAGCAGTTCTTC. This gives the protein CASSQDRTATYNEQFF.

This clonotype was detected a few times. The genes are TRBV4-1 and TRBJ2-7, with D uncertain. Trimming stripped 2 bases from V and 3 bases from J, with 8 bases between. The CDR3 loop spans 13 amino acids. Per the germline V gene, CDR1 is MGHRA and CDR2 is YSYEKL. CDR3 sequence (DNA): TGCGCCAGCAGCCAATATCTAGTCTACGAGCAGTACTTC. This translates into CASSQYLVYEQYF.

The rearrangement uses TRBV13 and TRBJ2-1, with 10 bases fitting TRBD2. J was trimmed by 3 bases and V by 3 bases; bases with no gene match: 5. CDR1 and CDR2 from the germline V gene are PRHDT and FYEKMQ (reference sequence). There are 16 residues in the CDR3. The CDR3 nucleotides are TGTGCCAGCAGCTTTCGGGCTAGCGGGAGCTACAATGAGCAGTTCTTC. Its protein is CASSFRASGSYNEQFF.

This clonotype was counted ten times or more. The J gene is TRBJ2-1, the V gene TRBV28, with TRBD2 identical over 11 bases. The V gene end was trimmed by 6 bases and the J gene end by 5 bases; junction bases not matched to a gene: 3. Germline V CDR1 and CDR2: MDHEN, SYDVKM. This CDR3 has 14 amino acids. DNA for the CDR3: TGTGCCAGCAGCTTGACTAGCGGGAACAATGAGCAGTTCTTC. Its protein product is CASSLTSGNNEQFF.

In this sample, this clonotype turned up many times. This chain joins TRBV19 and TRBJ2-1, with TRBD2 identical over 9 bases. The junction had 9 bases not matched to a gene; V was cut back by 7 bases and J by 8 bases. The length of the CDR3 is 14 residues. CDR1 and CDR2 (germline): LNHDA, SQIVND (reference sequence). CDR3 amino acids: CASTDSGSSDEQFF. The CDR3 DNA follows: TGTGCCAGTACGGATAGCGGGAGTTCAGATGAGCAGTTCTTC.

This clonotype was seen a few times. The J gene is TRBJ2-1, the V gene TRBV6-6; D is unresolved. V dropped 6 bases and J dropped 2 bases, with 11 bases sitting between them. In germline, CDR1 is MNHNY, CDR2 SVGAGI (reference sequence). CDR3 length: 14 amino acids. For the CDR3, the DNA is TGTGCCAGCAGCCTCCAACCCCCCTACAATGAGCAGTTCTTC. Translation gives CASSLQPPYNEQFF.

This clonotype was seen a handful of times. The gene calls are TRBV5-1 and TRBJ2-7; D possibly corresponds to TRBD1 (7 bases). Per germline, CDR1 SGHRS and CDR2 YFSETQ. V shed 5 bases and J shed 2 bases, with 17 bases lying between them. This CDR3 region has 15 residues. The CDR3: CASRPRQGLTYEQYF. The CDR3 DNA sequence: TGCGCCAGCAGACCCCGACAGGGACTGACCTACGAGCAGTACTTC. Full variable domain (rest looked up from reference TRBV5-1 and TRBJ2-7): KAGVTQTPRYLIKTRGQQVTLSCSPISGHRSVSWYQQTPGQGLQFLFEYFSETQRNKGNFPGRFSGRQFSNSRSEMNVSTLELGDSALYLCASRPRQGLTYEQYFGPGTRLTVT.

This clonotype was seen repeatedly, ten times or more. The chain recombines TRBV7-8 with TRBJ1-2; 8 bases map to TRBD1. The length of the CDR3 is 17 residues. V shed 5 bases, J shed 0 bases, and the junction held 11 bases outside the gene matches. Germline V gene data show CDR1 as SGHVS and CDR2 as FQNEAQ. The CDR3 loop is CASSPEGRGQTNYGYTF. As DNA, the CDR3 is TGTGCCAGCAGCCCAGAAGGCAGGGGGCAGACTAACTATGGCTACACCTTC.

CDR3 loop: CASSFKGAQPSPLHF. The CDR3 DNA follows: TGTGCCAGCAGTTTTAAGGGGGCCCAACCAAGCCCCCTCCACTTT. The V call is TRBV12-3 or TRBV12-4, the J call TRBJ1-6, with 7 bases matching TRBD1. The CDR3 runs to 15 residues. V trimming: 3 bases; J trimming: 13 bases; junction bases outside the gene matches: 12.

This clonotype was found many times. The chain combines TRBV12-3 or TRBV12-4 with TRBJ2-5, with D perhaps matching TRBD2 (7 bases). The CDR3 runs 13 residues. Trimming stripped 4 bases from V and 7 bases from J, with 13 bases between. In DNA form, the CDR3 reads TGTGCCAGCAGTTACAGGGAGGGGGGGACCCAGTACTTC. Translating gives CASSYREGGTQYF.

This clonotype was counted ten times or more. The chain carries TRBV7-9 and TRBJ2-1; 9 bases are a match to TRBD2. Per the germline V gene, CDR1 is SEHNR and CDR2 is FQNEAQ (reference sequence). The V segment lost 4 bases and the J segment 4 bases; nucleotides outside the gene matches: 8. This CDR3 is built from 16 residues. The CDR3 DNA sequence: TGTGCCAGCAGCTCAATAGCGGGGGTAGTATACAATGAGCAGTTCTTC. As protein: CASSSIAGVVYNEQFF.

Only a few counts were recorded for this clonotype. J is TRBJ2-1 and V is TRBV7-3; 10 nucleotides line up with TRBD2. CDR1 SGHTA and CDR2 FQGTGA come from the germline V gene. This CDR3 is built from 15 residues. The trim removed 5 bases at V and 9 bases at J, leaving 10 bases unmatched. CDR3 region: CASSPSSGGAGEQFF. CDR3 nucleotides: TGTGCCAGCAGCCCTTCCAGCGGGGGGGCCGGTGAGCAGTTCTTC.

The gene calls are TRBV3-1 and TRBJ2-1; possible D gene TRBD1, 6 bases. Germline values: CDR1 LGHDT, CDR2 YNNKEL (reference sequence). The CDR3 runs 15 residues. Trimming removed 1 base from V and 2 bases from J, with 9 bases in between. The CDR3 here is CASSQADRTYNEQFF. The CDR3 DNA reads TGTGCCAGCAGCCAAGCGGACAGAACCTACAATGAGCAGTTCTTC.

The table lists this clonotype with many counts. The chain combines TRBV10-3 with TRBJ2-7; D uncertain. V lost 3 bases and J lost 4, with 4 bases in between. This CDR3 is 11 amino acids long. Germline V gene sequence: CDR1 ENHRY, CDR2 SYGVKD. CDR3: CAISDQYEQYF. The CDR3 DNA reads TGTGCCATCAGTGACCAATACGAGCAGTACTTC.

This rearrangement joins TRBV3-1 to TRBJ1-5; possible D gene TRBD1, 6 bases. The CDR3 length is 16 residues. Germline V gene lookup returns CDR1 LGHDT and CDR2 YNNKEL (reference sequence). Trimming shortened V by 1 base and J by 6 bases, and 16 bases separated the two germline ends. CDR3 sequence: CASSQAGGAGAQPQHF. Written as DNA, the CDR3 is TGTGCCAGCAGCCAAGCGGGAGGAGCAGGGGCTCAGCCCCAGCATTTT.

The chain employs TRBV29-1 and TRBJ2-5, with unresolved D. This CDR3 contains 15 residues. CDR1 SQVTM and CDR2 ANQGSEA come from the germline V gene. With 4 bases removed from V and 2 bases from J, the gap between germline ends came to 17 bases. The CDR3 region is CSVGFHTGRQETQYF. The CDR3 bases are TGCAGCGTTGGTTTCCACACCGGACGTCAAGAGACCCAGTACTTC.

Ten or more counts support this clonotype. The V gene is TRBV13, the J gene TRBJ1-4; D not resolved. Germline V gene data show CDR1 as PRHDT and CDR2 as FYEKMQ (reference sequence). The CDR3 runs 15 residues. Deletions cut 2 bases from V and 4 bases from J, with 11 bases between. The CDR3 is CASSLLGDINEKLFF. CDR3 DNA sequence: TGTGCCAGCAGCTTATTGGGAGACATTAATGAAAAACTGTTTTTT.

In its sample, this clonotype was seen many times. The V call is TRBV5-6, the J call TRBJ2-1; 9 nucleotides match TRBD2. The CDR3 is made up of 14 amino acids. Per germline, CDR1 SGHDT and CDR2 YYEEEE. V was pared by 4 bases and J by 6 bases, with 5 bases of the junction left unmatched. The CDR3 loop is CASSRPSGINEQFF. CDR3 DNA: TGTGCCAGCAGCCGGCCTAGCGGGATCAATGAGCAGTTCTTC.

This clonotype was found many times. This chain uses TRBV6-5 with TRBJ1-6, with unresolved D. Per germline, CDR1 MNHEY and CDR2 SVGAGI. The V end lost 2 bases, the J end lost 11 bases, and 7 bases lay between the germline ends. The CDR3 has 12 residues. As DNA, the CDR3 is TGTGCCAGCAGTTACGGATCTACACCCCTCCACTTT. Translating it yields CASSYGSTPLHF.

This clonotype appeared a few times. CDR3 coding DNA: TGTGCCAGCCAGGAGCAGGGAAATCGCTACGAGCAGTACTTC. It codes for CASQEQGNRYEQYF. The gene calls are TRBV11-2 and TRBJ2-7; tentative D call: TRBD1 (5 bases). Trimming cost V 8 bases and J 3 bases, with 17 bases left between them. This CDR3 contains 14 residues. Germline V gives CDR1 SGHAT, CDR2 FQNNGV.

The chain is built from TRBV9 and TRBJ2-1; TRBD2 matches 7 bases. Unmatched junction bases numbered 4, after V lost 0 bases and J lost 4 bases. CDR1 and CDR2 (germline): SGDLS, YYNGEE. This CDR3 comprises 15 residues. The CDR3 DNA reads TGTGCCAGCAGCGTAGGGGGAGCGGGATACAATGAGCAGTTCTTC. Amino acids: CASSVGGAGYNEQFF.

The CDR3 sequence is CASSAPLDPSQFF. The CDR3 DNA reads as TGTGCCAGCAGCGCCCCCCTAGATCCCTCACAGTTCTTC. This chain connects TRBV11-2 to TRBJ2-1; D remains ambiguous. V was trimmed by 5 bases and J by 13 bases, leaving 18 bases between them. Germline V lookup: CDR1 SGHAT, CDR2 FQNNGV. CDR3 size: 13 residues.

The V gene is TRBV29-1, the J gene TRBJ2-3; D unresolved. This CDR3 comprises 11 residues. Germline assignment: CDR1 SQVTM and CDR2 ANQGSEA. With 4 bases removed from V and 10 bases from J, the gap between germline ends came to 12 bases. CDR3 in DNA: TGCAGCGTTGGAGAACCTGGGGCGCAGTATTTT. It is translated as CSVGEPGAQYF.

In its sample, this clonotype was seen many times. The chain is built from TRBV30 and TRBJ1-1; D is unresolved. The CDR3 length is 13 residues. Germline V gene sequence: CDR1 GTSNPN, CDR2 SVGIG (reference sequence). Trimming stripped 2 bases from V and 3 bases from J, with 10 bases between. In nucleotides, the CDR3 is TGTGCCTGGAGTTACGAAGTGGACACTGAAGCTTTCTTT. Encoded protein: CAWSYEVDTEAFF. The whole variable domain, remainder taken from reference TRBV30 and TRBJ1-1, is SQTIHQWPATLVQPVGSPLSLECTVEGTSNPNLYWYRQAAGRGLQLLFYSVGIGQISSEVPQNLSASRPQDRQFILSSKKLLLSDSGFYLCAWSYEVDTEAFFGQGTRLTVV.

This clonotype showed up many times. The chain has TRBV28 and TRBJ2-7; weak D call: TRBD1 (6 bases). V shed 7 bases and J shed 2 bases, with 15 bases lying between them. The CDR3 is 14 residues long. Germline lookup yields CDR1 MDHEN and CDR2 SYDVKM. The CDR3 reads CASTPTGLTYEQYF. The CDR3 coding sequence is TGTGCCAGCACCCCGACAGGTCTAACCTACGAGCAGTACTTC. Looking up the rest from reference TRBV28 and TRBJ2-7 gives the full variable domain: DVKVTQSSRYLVKRTGEKVFLECVQDMDHENMFWYRQDPGLGLRLIYFSYDVKMKEKGDIPEGYSVSREKKERFSLILESASTNQTSMYLCASTPTGLTYEQYFGPGTRLTVT.

This clonotype was counted a few times. The rearrangement joins TRBV11-2 to TRBJ1-1; D unresolved. CDR1 and CDR2 (germline): SGHAT, FQNNGV. The germline V and J ends were trimmed by 0 bases and 3 bases, with 11 bases remaining between them. This CDR3 spans 15 amino acids. The CDR3 sequence: CASSLDINGYTEAFF. The CDR3 nucleotides read TGTGCCAGCAGCTTAGATATTAACGGGTACACTGAAGCTTTCTTT.

At least ten counts were recorded for this clonotype. The chain employs TRBV28 and TRBJ1-6; D unclear. The CDR3 loop spans 16 amino acids. The V and J ends lost 3 bases and 2 bases respectively, with 11 bases between them. Germline V gene data show CDR1 as MDHEN and CDR2 as SYDVKM. CDR3 nucleotides: TGTGCCAGCAGTTTCGGGGATGGCGCCTATAATTCACCCCTCCACTTT. Protein sequence: CASSFGDGAYNSPLHF.

This clonotype was found many times. V gene TRBV29-1 combines with J gene TRBJ2-7; TRBD1 aligns across 11 bases. Germline assignment: CDR1 SQVTM and CDR2 ANQGSEA. The J segment lost 3 bases and the V segment lost 6 bases, leaving 7 bases of the junction unmatched. This CDR3 region has 14 residues. The CDR3 sequence is CSVIGDRGDYEQYF. In DNA, the CDR3 is TGCAGCGTGATTGGGGACAGGGGGGACTACGAGCAGTACTTC.

V is TRBV29-1 and J is TRBJ2-7; D gene unclear. Trimming removed 5 bases at V and 4 bases at J, with 12 bases between. Germline loops: CDR1 SQVTM, CDR2 ANQGSEA. This CDR3 comprises 12 residues. CDR3 DNA sequence: TGCAGCGTTTCCGTAGCAGCATACGAGCAGTACTTC. It specifies CSVSVAAYEQYF.

In its sample, this clonotype was seen many times. J is TRBJ1-1 and V is TRBV30; D might be TRBD1 (5 bases). The CDR3 sequence is 10 residues long. In germline, CDR1 is GTSNPN, CDR2 SVGIG (reference sequence). V was pared by 5 bases and J by 9 bases, with 10 bases between. The CDR3 sequence: CAWLAGKAFF. The CDR3 nucleotides are TGTGCCTGGTTGGCAGGGAAAGCTTTCTTT. The full variable domain, its missing parts supplied by reference TRBV30 and TRBJ1-1, is SQTIHQWPATLVQPVGSPLSLECTVEGTSNPNLYWYRQAAGRGLQLLFYSVGIGQISSEVPQNLSASRPQDRQFILSSKKLLLSDSGFYLCAWLAGKAFFGQGTRLTVV.

This rearrangement joins TRBV18 to TRBJ1-1; a possible D gene is TRBD1 (6 bases). This CDR3 has 14 amino acids. The V end lost 3 bases, the J end lost 5 bases, and 13 bases lay between the germline ends. The germline V gene encodes CDR1 KGHSH and CDR2 LQKENI. This chain's CDR3 is CASSPIRGGTEAFF. CDR3 DNA: TGTGCCAGCTCACCTATTCGAGGGGGGACTGAAGCTTTCTTT.